The 11 T cell receptor beta chains below all came from one sample that was sequenced in a study of cytomegalovirus exposure and HLA in healthy donors. With 60 Vbeta and 13 Jbeta primers, the PCR was carried out. The data were produced by immunoSEQ multiplex PCR, yet TCRdb's version contains in-frame clones alone and is incomplete. The sample lists 200,000 to 250,000 clones; approximately 80% were seen once. Specimen: PBMCs. The source is a man aged 35 to 55 in good health and CMV-seronegative.

V is TRBV20-1 and J is TRBJ2-5; D is uncertain. Per germline, CDR1 DFQATT and CDR2 SNEGSKA (reference sequence). This CDR3 is 10 amino acids long. V lost 3 bases and J lost 5, with 4 bases in between. CDR3 sequence (DNA): TGCAGTGCTAGTGAGGAGACCCAGTACTTC. This encodes CSASEETQYF.

V is TRBV10-3 and J is TRBJ1-1; D gene ambiguous. V was shortened by 9 bases and J by 1 base, with 9 bases between the two germline ends. The CDR3 is 12 amino acids. CDR1 and CDR2 (germline): ENHRY, SYGVKD. CDR3 sequence (DNA): TGTGCCATTGGGAGAGAGAACACTGAAGCTTTCTTT. Translating gives CAIGRENTEAFF.

This clone was recorded only once. This chain links TRBV9 with TRBJ1-2; 8 nucleotides agree with TRBD1. The germline gives CDR1 SGDLS, CDR2 YYNGEE. The CDR3 runs to 14 residues. V gave up 5 bases and J gave up 1 base; unmatched junction bases: 4. This CDR3 is CASRGDRFNYGYTF. The CDR3, as DNA: TGTGCCAGCAGAGGGGACAGGTTTAACTATGGCTACACCTTC.

The chain uses TRBV7-2 and TRBJ1-2; no clear D gene. Germline V gene sequence: CDR1 SGHTA, CDR2 FQGNSA. Trimming left V 4 bases short and J 4 bases short, with 16 bases between. This CDR3 has 15 residues. The CDR3: CASSSLAGLVYGYTF. Written as DNA, the CDR3 is TGTGCCAGCAGCTCTTTGGCGGGCCTGGTCTATGGCTACACCTTC.

The chain is built from TRBV2 and TRBJ2-7; perhaps TRBD2 as D (5 bases). V lost 7 bases and J lost 7, with 17 bases in between. Germline V gene data show CDR1 as SNHLY and CDR2 as FYNNEI. This CDR3 comprises 13 residues. The CDR3, as DNA: TGTGCCAGCACCCGGACTGACCTGAGGGAGCAGTACTTC. Protein product: CASTRTDLREQYF.

The chain combines TRBV7-3 with TRBJ2-1; D perhaps matches TRBD2 (5 bases). V was pared by 5 bases and J by 0 bases, with 14 bases between. Germline V CDR1 and CDR2: SGHTA, FQGTGA. The CDR3 has 16 residues. The CDR3 DNA is TGTGCCAGCAGCAAAGTGGTCACTAGCTCCTACAATGAGCAGTTCTTC. As protein: CASSKVVTSSYNEQFF.

The gene calls are TRBV5-4 and TRBJ1-2; D is unclear. Trimming took off 4 bases at V and 3 bases at J, with 7 bases between the two ends. CDR1 is SGHNT, CDR2 YYREEE, per germline (reference sequence). The CDR3 totals 12 residues. The CDR3 DNA reads as TGTGCCAGCAGCGTGGTAGACTATGGCTACACCTTC. Translating gives CASSVVDYGYTF.

The chain couples TRBV18 to TRBJ2-3; D uncertain. Trimming pared 5 bases from V and 2 bases from J, leaving 8 bases between. Germline V gene lookup returns CDR1 KGHSH and CDR2 LQKENI. There are 13 residues in the CDR3. CDR3: CASSRQTTDTQYF. For the CDR3, the DNA is TGTGCCAGCTCAAGACAAACCACAGATACGCAGTATTTT.

The chain uses TRBV4-3 and TRBJ2-2; 10 bases agree with TRBD2. From germline, CDR1 is LGHNA and CDR2 YSLEER. Losses at the gene ends were 3 bases for V and 2 bases for J; bases not matched to a gene: 6. This CDR3 has 17 residues. The CDR3 reads CASSHPLAGANTGELFF. The CDR3 DNA reads TGCGCCAGCAGCCACCCGCTAGCGGGGGCCAACACCGGGGAGCTGTTTTTT.

The table lists this clone with a few counts. This chain connects TRBV5-1 to TRBJ2-1; 9 bases match TRBD1. The trim removed 5 bases at V and 10 bases at J, leaving 19 bases unmatched. The CDR3 is 17 residues long. Germline V CDR1 and CDR2: SGHRS, YFSETQ. This CDR3 is CASRDLSRDRDNPEQFF. DNA of the CDR3: TGCGCCAGCAGAGACCTGTCCCGGGACAGGGACAACCCGGAGCAGTTCTTC.

This clone was found once. For the CDR3, the DNA is TGTGCCAGCGTCTTGGTTCCTAGCTCCTACGAGCAGTACTTC. Amino acid sequence: CASVLVPSSYEQYF. The genes are TRBV6-1 and TRBJ2-7; D ambiguous. There are 14 residues in the CDR3. The germline V and J ends were trimmed by 8 bases and 0 bases, with 14 bases remaining between them. Germline CDR1 is MNHNS and CDR2 is SASEGT.